This entry lists 24 T cell receptor beta chains sequenced from one sample in a study of T cells expressing NK-cell markers. TCRdb processed the 5' RACE reads again and assigns one entry to each CDR3 protein, with no DNA. Across some 460,000 distinct CDR3 sequences, the top ten clones capture more than 1.4% of the sample. Sequenced input: blood T cells: a sorted CD56 or NKG2C T cell subset, CD4+ or CD8+ T cells, or bulk PBMC T cells (not recorded which). The receptor set was obtained from a woman between 50 and 59 years old in good health.

The chain is built from TRBV30 and TRBJ2-1; as DNA is missing, the TRBD1 call by TCRdb cannot be tested. This CDR3 has 16 residues. The germline gives CDR1 GTSNPN, CDR2 SVGIG (reference sequence). Here the CDR3 reads CAWSDTQGESYNEQFF.

The chain couples TRBV6-5 to TRBJ2-1; TCRdb outputs TRBD2, but without DNA this stays unchecked. Germline V CDR1 and CDR2: MNHEY, SVGAGI. The CDR3 runs to 16 residues. The CDR3 sequence: CASSYFGTSGVDEQFF.

V is TRBV5-1 and J is TRBJ2-1; TCRdb designates TRBD1, a call that cannot be tested without DNA. Germline V gene data show CDR1 as SGHRS and CDR2 as YFSETQ. CDR3 size: 14 residues. The CDR3 loop is CASAAGPFVNEQFF.

The V gene is TRBV7-3, the J gene TRBJ2-7. This CDR3 is 15 amino acids long. The germline CDR1 and CDR2 sequences are SGHTA and FQGTGA. This CDR3 reads CASSLSSSLSYEQYF.

This chain links TRBV3-1 with TRBJ2-1; TCRdb's D call of TRBD1 is untestable without DNA. This CDR3 has 17 residues. The germline gives CDR1 LGHDT, CDR2 YNNKEL (reference sequence). The CDR3 sequence is CASSQGPGTSRVNEQFF.

V is TRBV4-2 and J is TRBJ2-7; TCRdb's D call, TRBD2, is unchecked because there is no DNA. This CDR3 is built from 15 residues. Germline CDR1 is LGHNA and CDR2 is YNFKEQ. CDR3 protein: CASSQNRLAVGEQYF.

The V gene is TRBV6-5, the J gene TRBJ1-2; TCRdb lists TRBD1, though no DNA is available to test this call. CDR1 is MNHEY and CDR2 is SVGAGI in the germline V gene. The CDR3 runs 14 residues. CDR3 residues: CASSSGTGRYGYTF.

The chain recombines TRBV14 with TRBJ2-3; the D gene TCRdb calls, TRBD2, cannot be checked with no DNA. The CDR3 consists of 13 residues. Germline V gene data show CDR1 as SGHDN and CDR2 as FVKESK. Here the CDR3 reads CASSQEVGRRQYF.

This sequence joins TRBV5-1 and TRBJ2-7; the TCRdb D gene call, TRBD1, has no DNA to confirm it. This CDR3 has 14 residues. Germline V gene data show CDR1 as SGHRS and CDR2 as YFSETQ. CDR3 amino acids: CATARGARDYEQYF.

The rearrangement links TRBV25-1 to TRBJ1-4. In germline, CDR1 is MGHDK, CDR2 SYGVNS. This CDR3 comprises 16 residues. CDR3: CASSEWMAGRNEKLFF.

This sequence joins TRBV12-3 or TRBV12-4 and TRBJ2-3; TCRdb's D call, TRBD2, is unchecked because there is no DNA. The CDR3 length is 19 residues. The chain's CDR3 is CASSYRASTSGRFTDTQYF.

This sequence joins TRBV20-1 and TRBJ2-1. The CDR3 length is 16 residues. Germline V gives CDR1 DFQATT, CDR2 SNEGSKA (reference sequence). The CDR3 spells CSAPTDLLSSYNEQFF.

The chain has TRBV20-1 and TRBJ2-1; TCRdb's D call of TRBD2 is untestable without DNA. The CDR3 has 16 amino acids. In germline, CDR1 is DFQATT, CDR2 SNEGSKA (reference sequence). CDR3 amino acids: CSAQPSGRRVSNEQFF.

The chain joins TRBV6-5 to TRBJ1-4; absent DNA, TCRdb's TRBD1 call cannot be checked. Germline-derived CDR1 and CDR2 are MNHEY and SVGAGI. The length of the CDR3 is 15 residues. This CDR3 is CASSYSGQEGEKLFF.

The chain couples TRBV5-1 to TRBJ2-1; TCRdb gives TRBD1 as the D gene, but with no DNA this cannot be confirmed. CDR1 and CDR2 (germline): SGHRS, YFSETQ. The CDR3 extends over 15 amino acids. CDR3 loop: CASSDGGSSYNEQFF.

The chain combines TRBV13 with TRBJ2-3. The CDR3 sequence is 16 residues long. In germline, CDR1 is PRHDT, CDR2 FYEKMQ (reference sequence). CDR3 residues: CASSLKRLASTDTQYF.

This sequence joins TRBV20-1 and TRBJ1-1; there is no DNA to check the TCRdb D call of TRBD1. Germline V gene sequence: CDR1 DFQATT, CDR2 SNEGSKA (reference sequence). This CDR3 has 15 residues. The CDR3 spells CSASTGTGFRTEAFF.

The chain combines TRBV5-5 with TRBJ2-1; with no DNA, the TCRdb D assignment of TRBD1 cannot be verified. The CDR3 extends over 15 amino acids. Germline V gives CDR1 SGHKS, CDR2 YYEKEE (reference sequence). Here the CDR3 reads CASSLRGAVYNEQFF.

The chain couples TRBV9 to TRBJ2-1; TCRdb's D gene call, TRBD1, goes unchecked for lack of DNA. The CDR3 extends over 15 amino acids. Looked up from germline, CDR1 is SGDLS and CDR2 is YYNGEE. CDR3 region: CASSVSSARGGEQFF.

The rearrangement joins TRBV15 to TRBJ2-2; TCRdb's assignment of TRBD2 cannot be checked, as there is no DNA. This CDR3 is built from 16 residues. Germline assignment: CDR1 LNHNV and CDR2 YYDKDF (reference sequence). The CDR3 here is CATSTFGREGSGELFF.

The V and J genes are TRBV10-3 and TRBJ2-1; TCRdb proposes TRBD1, but this gene call is untestable without DNA. The germline V gene has CDR1 ENHRY and CDR2 SYGVKD. The CDR3 runs to 14 residues. This CDR3 is CATNPGQTSDEQFF.

V usage is TRBV4-2 and J usage is TRBJ1-2; TCRdb's assignment of TRBD1 cannot be checked, as there is no DNA. Germline CDR1 and CDR2: LGHNA and YNFKEQ. This CDR3 region has 15 residues. CDR3 residues: CASSQDLRGTYGYTF.

This sequence joins TRBV5-1 and TRBJ1-2; TCRdb's assignment of TRBD1 cannot be checked, as there is no DNA. CDR1 is SGHRS and CDR2 is YFSETQ in the germline V gene. The CDR3 extends over 18 amino acids. The CDR3 loop is CASSLGGRRDRVNYGYTF.

The V gene is TRBV25-1, the J gene TRBJ2-1; the D call from TCRdb, TRBD2, cannot be confirmed without DNA. Per germline, CDR1 MGHDK and CDR2 SYGVNS. The CDR3 length is 16 residues. CDR3 region: CASSEFSGGGDNEQFF.